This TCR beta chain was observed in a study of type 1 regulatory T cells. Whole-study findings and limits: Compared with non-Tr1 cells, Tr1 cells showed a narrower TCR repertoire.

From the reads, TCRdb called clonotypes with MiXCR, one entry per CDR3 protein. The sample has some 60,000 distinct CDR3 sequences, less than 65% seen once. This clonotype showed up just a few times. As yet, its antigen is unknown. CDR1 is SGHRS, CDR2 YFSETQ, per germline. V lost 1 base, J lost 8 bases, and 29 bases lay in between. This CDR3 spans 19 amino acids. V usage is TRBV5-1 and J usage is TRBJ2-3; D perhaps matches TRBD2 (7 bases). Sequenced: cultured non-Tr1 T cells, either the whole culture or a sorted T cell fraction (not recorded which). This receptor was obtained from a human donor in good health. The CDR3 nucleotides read TGCGCCAGCAGCTTGCTCCCGTTTTTCGCGGGAGTAGGAGGGGGTACGCAGTATTTT. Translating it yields CASSLLPFFAGVGGGTQYF.